The next 6 T cell receptor beta chains were all read from a single sample in a study of blood T cell repertoires in COVID-19. Sequencing used immunoSEQ multiplex PCR; TCRdb keeps in-frame clones, though not all of them. The data show about 170,000 clones, just under 85% seen once. Sequencing was done on a sample of peripheral blood. These receptor sequences come from a woman older than 75 with COVID-19, enrolled during active disease.

V usage is TRBV7-9 and J usage is TRBJ2-2, with 11 bases fitting TRBD2. V shed 1 base, J shed 5 bases, and the junction held 0 bases outside the gene matches. The CDR3 is made up of 15 amino acids. CDR1 is SEHNR, CDR2 FQNEAQ, per germline (reference sequence). This chain's CDR3 is CASSLGLAGTGELFF. CDR3 nucleotides: TGTGCCAGCAGCTTAGGACTAGCGGGAACCGGGGAGCTGTTTTTT. Full variable domain (outside the CDR3, taken from reference TRBV7-9 and TRBJ2-2): DTGVSQNPRHKITKRGQNVTFRCDPISEHNRLYWYRQTLGQGPEFLTYFQNEAQLEKSRLLSDRFSAERPKGSFSTLEIQRTEQGDSAMYLCASSLGLAGTGELFFGEGSRLTVL.

The J gene is TRBJ1-1, the V gene TRBV11-2; the D gene is possibly TRBD1 (6 bases). The CDR3 contains 15 residues. V was pared by 1 base and J by 1 base, with 10 bases between. Germline V gives CDR1 SGHAT, CDR2 FQNNGV. CDR3: CASSLAGGQNTEAFF. Here the CDR3 DNA reads TGTGCCAGCAGCTTAGCGGGGGGGCAGAACACTGAAGCTTTCTTT.

The chain combines TRBV18 with TRBJ2-3, with 9 nucleotides matching TRBD2. Germline CDR1 KGHSH, CDR2 LQKENI. Trimming at V came to 1 base and at J to 6 bases, leaving 5 bases not matched to a gene. The CDR3 covers 15 residues. In nucleotides, the CDR3 is TGTGCCAGCTCACCACGGTCTAGCGGGATGGATACGCAGTATTTT. Residues: CASSPRSSGMDTQYF.

The rearrangement links TRBV4-2 to TRBJ2-7, with unresolved D. The CDR3 runs 13 residues. V lost 4 bases to trimming and J lost 0 bases, with 7 bases between them. The germline V gene encodes CDR1 LGHNA and CDR2 YNFKEQ. The CDR3 region is CASSPRGSYEQYF. Written as DNA, the CDR3 is TGTGCCAGCAGCCCGCGAGGCTCCTACGAGCAGTACTTC.

The chain has TRBV18 and TRBJ1-5, with a weak D call TRBD1 (5 bases). Trimming cost V 0 bases and J 0 bases, with 12 bases left between them. The CDR3 extends over 17 amino acids. Germline CDR1 reads KGHSH; CDR2 reads LQKENI. The CDR3 coding sequence is TGTGCCAGCTCACCACCCGGTACAGGATATAGCAATCAGCCCCAGCATTTT. It translates to CASSPPGTGYSNQPQHF.

The gene calls are TRBV25-1 and TRBJ2-6; 9 nucleotides agree with TRBD1. V shed 5 bases, J shed 2 bases, and the junction held 7 bases outside the gene matches. CDR1 and CDR2 (germline): MGHDK, SYGVNS. The CDR3 is 17 residues long. The DNA of the CDR3 is TGTGCCAGCAGTCCTACAGGGGGCCGGCCTGGGGCCAACGTCCTGACTTTC. Protein sequence: CASSPTGGRPGANVLTF.